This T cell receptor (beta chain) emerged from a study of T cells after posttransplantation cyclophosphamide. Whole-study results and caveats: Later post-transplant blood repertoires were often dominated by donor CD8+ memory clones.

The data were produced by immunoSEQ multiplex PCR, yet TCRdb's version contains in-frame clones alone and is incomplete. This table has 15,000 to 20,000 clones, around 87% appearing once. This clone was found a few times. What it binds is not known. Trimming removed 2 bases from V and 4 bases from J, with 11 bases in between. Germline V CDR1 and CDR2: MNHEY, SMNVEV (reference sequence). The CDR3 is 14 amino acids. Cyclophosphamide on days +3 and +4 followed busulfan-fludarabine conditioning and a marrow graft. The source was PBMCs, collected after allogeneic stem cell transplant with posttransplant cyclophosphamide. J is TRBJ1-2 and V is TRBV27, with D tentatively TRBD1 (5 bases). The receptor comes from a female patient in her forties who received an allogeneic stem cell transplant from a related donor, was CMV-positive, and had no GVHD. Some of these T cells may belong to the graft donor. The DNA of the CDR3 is TGTGCCAGCAGTTTACGTACAGGATTCTATGGCTACACCTTC. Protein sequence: CASSLRTGFYGYTF.